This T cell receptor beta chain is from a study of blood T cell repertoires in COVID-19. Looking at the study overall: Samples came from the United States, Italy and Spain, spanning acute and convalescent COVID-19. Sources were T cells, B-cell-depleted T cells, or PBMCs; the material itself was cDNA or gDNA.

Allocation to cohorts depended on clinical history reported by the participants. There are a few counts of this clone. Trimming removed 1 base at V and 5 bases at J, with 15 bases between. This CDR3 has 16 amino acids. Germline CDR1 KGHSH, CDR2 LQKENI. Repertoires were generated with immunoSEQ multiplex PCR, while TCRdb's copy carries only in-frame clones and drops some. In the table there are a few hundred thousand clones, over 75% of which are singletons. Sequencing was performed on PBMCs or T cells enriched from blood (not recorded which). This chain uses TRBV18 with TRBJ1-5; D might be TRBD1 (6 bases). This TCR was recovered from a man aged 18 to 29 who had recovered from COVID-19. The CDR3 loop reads CASSPQAWGRDQPQHF. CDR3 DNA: TGTGCCAGCTCACCACAAGCATGGGGGCGCGATCAGCCCCAGCATTTT.